This T cell receptor beta chain was retrieved from a study of cytomegalovirus exposure and HLA in healthy donors. Across the whole study: The Caucasian-associated ancestry cluster contained roughly four fifths of the approximately 400 genotyped donors. Broader study findings: Later analysis suggested most CMV-associated TCR beta chains were HLA-restricted.

V lost 6 bases to trimming and J lost 2 bases; unmatched junction nucleotides: 10. This CDR3 is built from 16 residues. The V gene's germline CDR1 is MNHNY and CDR2 SVGAGI (reference sequence). Points on this clone: What it recognizes is unknown.

Both 60 Vbeta primers and 13 Jbeta primers went into the PCR. TCRdb keeps only in-frame clones here, not all; method: immunoSEQ multiplex PCR. The sample carries about 180,000 clones, over 70% recorded once. The chain uses TRBV6-6 and TRBJ2-3, with TRBD1 matching over 8 bases. The origin of this receptor is a woman aged 30 to 39 in good health and CMV-seronegative. The sample taken for sequencing was PBMCs. The CDR3 region is CASSKGTGYYTDTQYF. The CDR3 nucleotides are TGTGCCAGCAGCAAGGGGACAGGTTATTACACAGATACGCAGTATTTT.